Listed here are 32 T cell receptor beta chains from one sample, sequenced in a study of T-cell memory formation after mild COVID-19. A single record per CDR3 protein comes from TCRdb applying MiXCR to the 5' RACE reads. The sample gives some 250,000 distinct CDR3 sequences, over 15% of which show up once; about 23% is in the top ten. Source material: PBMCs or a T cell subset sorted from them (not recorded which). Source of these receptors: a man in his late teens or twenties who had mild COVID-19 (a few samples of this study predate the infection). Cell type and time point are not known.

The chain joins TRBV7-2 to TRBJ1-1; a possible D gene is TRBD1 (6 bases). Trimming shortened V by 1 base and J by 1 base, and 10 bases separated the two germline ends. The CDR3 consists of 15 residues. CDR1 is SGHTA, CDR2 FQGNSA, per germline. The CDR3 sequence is CASSLVDSGNTEAFF. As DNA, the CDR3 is TGTGCCAGCAGCTTAGTGGACAGCGGGAACACTGAAGCTTTCTTT. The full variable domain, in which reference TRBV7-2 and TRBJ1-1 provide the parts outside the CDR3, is GAGVSQSPSNKVTEKGKDVELRCDPISGHTALYWYRQSLGQGLEFLIYFQGNSAPDKSGLPSDRFSAERTGGSVSTLTIQRTQQEDSAVYLCASSLVDSGNTEAFFGQGTRLTVV.

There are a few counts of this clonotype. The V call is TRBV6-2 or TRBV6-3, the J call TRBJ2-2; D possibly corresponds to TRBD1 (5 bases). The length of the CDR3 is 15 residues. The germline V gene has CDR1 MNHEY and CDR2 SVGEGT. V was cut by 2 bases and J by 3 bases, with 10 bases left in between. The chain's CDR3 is CASSYPQGYTGELFF. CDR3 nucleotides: TGTGCCAGCAGTTACCCTCAGGGATACACCGGGGAGCTGTTTTTT.

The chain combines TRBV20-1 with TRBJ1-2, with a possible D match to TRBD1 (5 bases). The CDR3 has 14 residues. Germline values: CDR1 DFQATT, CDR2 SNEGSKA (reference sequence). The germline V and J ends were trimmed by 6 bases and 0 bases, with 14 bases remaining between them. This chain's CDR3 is CSATGTQANYGYTF. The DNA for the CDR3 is TGCAGTGCAACAGGAACTCAAGCTAACTATGGCTACACCTTC.

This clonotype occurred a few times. This CDR3 reads CASSPRQGARVTEAFF. The CDR3 coding sequence is TGTGCCAGCTCACCAAGACAGGGGGCGCGTGTCACTGAAGCTTTCTTT. V usage is TRBV18 and J usage is TRBJ1-1; 10 nucleotides agree with TRBD1. CDR3 size: 16 residues. CDR1 KGHSH and CDR2 LQKENI come from the germline V gene. J gave up 4 bases and V 2 bases, and 7 bases lay outside the gene matches.

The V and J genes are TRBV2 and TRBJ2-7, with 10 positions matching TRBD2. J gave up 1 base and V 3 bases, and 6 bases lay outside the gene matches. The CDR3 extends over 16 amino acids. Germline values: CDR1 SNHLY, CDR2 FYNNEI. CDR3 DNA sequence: TGTGCCAGCAGTGAGAGCTGGACTAGCGGATCCTACGAGCAGTACTTC. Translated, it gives CASSESWTSGSYEQYF.

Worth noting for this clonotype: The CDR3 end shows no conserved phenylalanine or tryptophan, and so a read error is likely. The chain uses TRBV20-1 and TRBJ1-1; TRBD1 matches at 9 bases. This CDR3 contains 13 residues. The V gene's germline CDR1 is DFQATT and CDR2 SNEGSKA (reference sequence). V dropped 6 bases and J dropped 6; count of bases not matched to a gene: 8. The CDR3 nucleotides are TGCAGTGCGGAAACAGGGGGCCACCCTGAAGCTTTCCTT. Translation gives CSAETGGHPEAFL.

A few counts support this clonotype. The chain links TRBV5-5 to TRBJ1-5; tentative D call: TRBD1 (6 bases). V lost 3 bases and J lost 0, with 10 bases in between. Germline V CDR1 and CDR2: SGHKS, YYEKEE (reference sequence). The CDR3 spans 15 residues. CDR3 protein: CASSWGQYSNQPQHF. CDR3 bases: TGTGCCAGCAGCTGGGGACAATATAGCAATCAGCCCCAGCATTTT.

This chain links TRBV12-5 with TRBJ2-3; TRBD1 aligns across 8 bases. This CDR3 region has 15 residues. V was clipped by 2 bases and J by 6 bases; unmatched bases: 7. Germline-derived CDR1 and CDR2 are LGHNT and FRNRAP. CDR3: CASGLRRGLRDTQYF. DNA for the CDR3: TGTGCTAGTGGTTTGCGCAGGGGGCTCCGGGATACGCAGTATTTT.

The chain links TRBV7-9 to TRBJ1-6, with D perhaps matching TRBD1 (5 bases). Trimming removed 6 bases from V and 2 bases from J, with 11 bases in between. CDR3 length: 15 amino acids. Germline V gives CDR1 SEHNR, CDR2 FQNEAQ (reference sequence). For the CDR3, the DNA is TGTGCCAGCAGGCGGGACGGTGCCTATAATTCACCCCTCCACTTT. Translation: CASRRDGAYNSPLHF. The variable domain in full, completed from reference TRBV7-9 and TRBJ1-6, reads DTGVSQNPRHKITKRGQNVTFRCDPISEHNRLYWYRQTLGQGPEFLTYFQNEAQLEKSRLLSDRFSAERPKGSFSTLEIQRTEQGDSAMYLCASRRDGAYNSPLHFGNGTRLTVT.

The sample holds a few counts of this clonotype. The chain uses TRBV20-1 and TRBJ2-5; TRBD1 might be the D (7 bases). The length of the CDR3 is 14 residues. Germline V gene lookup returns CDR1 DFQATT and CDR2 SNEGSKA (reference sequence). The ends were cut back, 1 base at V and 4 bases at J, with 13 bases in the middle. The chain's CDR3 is CSARARGAGETQYF. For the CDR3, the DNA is TGCAGTGCTAGAGCCAGGGGGGCAGGAGAGACCCAGTACTTC.

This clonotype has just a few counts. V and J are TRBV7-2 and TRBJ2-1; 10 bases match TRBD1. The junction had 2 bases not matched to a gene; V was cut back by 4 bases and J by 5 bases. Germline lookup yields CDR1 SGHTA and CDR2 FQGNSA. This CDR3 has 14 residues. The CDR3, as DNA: TGTGCCAGCAGCTCCGACAGGGGGCACAATGAGCAGTTCTTC. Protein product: CASSSDRGHNEQFF.

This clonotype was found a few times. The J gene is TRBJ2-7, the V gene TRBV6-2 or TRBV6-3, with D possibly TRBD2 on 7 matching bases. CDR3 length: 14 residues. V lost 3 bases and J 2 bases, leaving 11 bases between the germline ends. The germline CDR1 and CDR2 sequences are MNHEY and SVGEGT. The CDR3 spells CASSYEGGTYEQYV. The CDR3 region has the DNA TGTGCCAGCAGTTATGAGGGGGGGACCTACGAGCAGTACGTC.

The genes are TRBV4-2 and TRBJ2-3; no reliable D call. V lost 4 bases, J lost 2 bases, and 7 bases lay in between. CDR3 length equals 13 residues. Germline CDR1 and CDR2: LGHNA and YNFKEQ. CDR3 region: CASSRGLTDTQYF. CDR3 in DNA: TGTGCCAGCAGCCGGGGTCTCACAGATACGCAGTATTTT.

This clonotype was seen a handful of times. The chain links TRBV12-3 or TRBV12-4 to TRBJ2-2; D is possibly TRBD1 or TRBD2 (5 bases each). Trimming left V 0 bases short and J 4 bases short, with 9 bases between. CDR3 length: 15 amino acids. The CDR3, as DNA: TGTGCCAGCAGTTTAGCGGGGGACCGCACCGGGGAGCTGTTTTTT. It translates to CASSLAGDRTGELFF.

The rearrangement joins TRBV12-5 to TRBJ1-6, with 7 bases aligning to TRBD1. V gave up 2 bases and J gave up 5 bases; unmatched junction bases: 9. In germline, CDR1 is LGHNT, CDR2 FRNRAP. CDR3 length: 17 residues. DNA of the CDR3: TGTGCTAGTGGTTTGCCACTCTCGGGACAGAATAATTCACCCCTCCACTTT. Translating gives CASGLPLSGQNNSPLHF.

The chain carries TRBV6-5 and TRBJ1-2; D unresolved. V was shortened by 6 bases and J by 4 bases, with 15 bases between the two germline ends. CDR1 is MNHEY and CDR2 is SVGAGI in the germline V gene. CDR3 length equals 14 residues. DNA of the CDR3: TGTGCCAGCAGAAACCCCAGACGGCCCTATGGCTACACCTTC. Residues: CASRNPRRPYGYTF.

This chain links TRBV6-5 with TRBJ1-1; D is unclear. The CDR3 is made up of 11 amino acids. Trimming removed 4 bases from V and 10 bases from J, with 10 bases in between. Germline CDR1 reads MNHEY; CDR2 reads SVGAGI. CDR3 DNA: TGTGCCAGCAGTTTAGGCCCCAGAGCTTTCTTT. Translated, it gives CASSLGPRAFF.

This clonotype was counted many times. The CDR3 region is CASSQGTGGYQETQYF. Written as DNA, the CDR3 is TGTGCCAGCAGCCAGGGGACAGGGGGCTACCAAGAGACCCAGTACTTC. J is TRBJ2-5 and V is TRBV14; 12 bases map to TRBD1. The CDR3 covers 16 residues. The germline gives CDR1 SGHDN, CDR2 FVKESK. V shed 3 bases, J shed 0 bases, and the junction held 2 bases outside the gene matches.

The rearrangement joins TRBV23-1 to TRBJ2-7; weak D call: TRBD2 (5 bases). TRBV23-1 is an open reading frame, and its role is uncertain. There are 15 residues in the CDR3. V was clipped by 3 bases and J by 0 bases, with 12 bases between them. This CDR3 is CASSHEKRGSYEQYF. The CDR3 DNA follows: TGCGCCAGCAGTCACGAAAAACGGGGCTCCTACGAGCAGTACTTC.

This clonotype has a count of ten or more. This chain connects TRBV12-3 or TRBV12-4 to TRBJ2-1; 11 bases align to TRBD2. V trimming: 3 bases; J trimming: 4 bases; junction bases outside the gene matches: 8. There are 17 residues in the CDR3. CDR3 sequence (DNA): TGTGCCAGCAGTTTCACCATACTAGCGGGGGAGTACAATGAGCAGTTCTTC. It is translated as CASSFTILAGEYNEQFF.

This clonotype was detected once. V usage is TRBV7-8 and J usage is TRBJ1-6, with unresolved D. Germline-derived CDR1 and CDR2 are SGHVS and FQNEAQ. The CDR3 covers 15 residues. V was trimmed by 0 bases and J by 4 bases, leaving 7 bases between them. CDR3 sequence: CASSLAREYNSPLHF. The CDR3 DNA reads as TGTGCCAGCAGCTTAGCGCGGGAGTATAATTCACCCCTCCACTTT.

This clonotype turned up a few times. CDR3 sequence (DNA): TGTGCCATCAGTGATCCTACCCTAGCGGGGCACAATGAGCAGTTCTTC. This sequence encodes CAISDPTLAGHNEQFF. V is TRBV10-3 and J is TRBJ2-1, with TRBD2 identical over 9 bases. J gave up 5 bases and V 3 bases, and 8 bases lay outside the gene matches. This CDR3 region has 16 residues. The V gene's germline CDR1 is ENHRY and CDR2 SYGVKD.

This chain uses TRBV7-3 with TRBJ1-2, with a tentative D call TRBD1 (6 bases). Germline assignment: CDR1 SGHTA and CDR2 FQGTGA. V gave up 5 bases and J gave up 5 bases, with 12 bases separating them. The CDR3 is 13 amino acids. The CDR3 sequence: CASSLWTVYGYTF. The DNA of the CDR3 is TGTGCCAGCAGCCTCTGGACAGTGTATGGCTACACCTTC.

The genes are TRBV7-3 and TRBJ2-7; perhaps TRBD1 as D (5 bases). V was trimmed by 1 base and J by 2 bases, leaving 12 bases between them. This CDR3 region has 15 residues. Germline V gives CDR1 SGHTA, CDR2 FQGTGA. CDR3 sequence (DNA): TGTGCCAGCAGCTTAAGCGTGGGGCCCCCCTACGAGCAGTACGTC. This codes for CASSLSVGPPYEQYV.

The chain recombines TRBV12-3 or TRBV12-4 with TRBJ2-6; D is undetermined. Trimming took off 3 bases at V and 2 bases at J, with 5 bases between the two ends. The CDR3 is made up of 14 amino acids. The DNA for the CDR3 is TGTGCCAGCAGTTTTTGGACTGGGGCCAACGTCCTGACTTTC. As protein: CASSFWTGANVLTF.

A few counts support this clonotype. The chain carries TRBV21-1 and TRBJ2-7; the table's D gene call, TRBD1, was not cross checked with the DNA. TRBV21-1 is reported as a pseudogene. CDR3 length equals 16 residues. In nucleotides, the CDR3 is TGTGCCAGCAGCAAAGATCGGGAACGGATGACCTACGAGCAGTACGTC. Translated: CASSKDRERMTYEQYV.

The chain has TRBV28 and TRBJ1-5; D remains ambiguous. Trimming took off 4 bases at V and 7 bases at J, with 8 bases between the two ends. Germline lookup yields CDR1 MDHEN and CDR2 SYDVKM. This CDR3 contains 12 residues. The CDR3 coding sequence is TGTGCCAGCAGTTCCTTAATCCAGCCCCAGCATTTT. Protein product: CASSSLIQPQHF.

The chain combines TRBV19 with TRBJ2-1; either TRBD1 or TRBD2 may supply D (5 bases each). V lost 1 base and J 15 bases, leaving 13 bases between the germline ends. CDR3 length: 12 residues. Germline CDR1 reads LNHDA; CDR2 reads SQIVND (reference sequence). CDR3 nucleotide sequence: TGTGCCAGTAGTATAGGTTTCGGGGACCGGTTCTTC. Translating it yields CASSIGFGDRFF.

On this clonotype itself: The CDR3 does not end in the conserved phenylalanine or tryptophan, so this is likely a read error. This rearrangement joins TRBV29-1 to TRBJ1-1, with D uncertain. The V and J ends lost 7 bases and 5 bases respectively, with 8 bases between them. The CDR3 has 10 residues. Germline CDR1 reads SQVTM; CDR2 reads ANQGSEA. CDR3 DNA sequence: TGCAGCGGATCGGATACTGAAGCTTTCTGT. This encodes CSGSDTEAFC.

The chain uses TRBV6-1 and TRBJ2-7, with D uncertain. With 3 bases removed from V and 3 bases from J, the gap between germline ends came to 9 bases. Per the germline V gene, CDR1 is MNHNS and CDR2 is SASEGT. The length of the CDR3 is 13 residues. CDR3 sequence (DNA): TGTGCCAGCAGTGAGATTACTCGCTACGAGCAGTACGTC. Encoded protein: CASSEITRYEQYV.

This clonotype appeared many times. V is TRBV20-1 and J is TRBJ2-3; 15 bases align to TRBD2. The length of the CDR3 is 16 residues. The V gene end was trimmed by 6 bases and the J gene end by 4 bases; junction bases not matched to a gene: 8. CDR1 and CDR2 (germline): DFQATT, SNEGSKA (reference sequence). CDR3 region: CSASGLAGGQADTQYF. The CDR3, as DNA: TGCAGTGCCAGCGGACTAGCGGGGGGGCAGGCAGATACGCAGTATTTT.

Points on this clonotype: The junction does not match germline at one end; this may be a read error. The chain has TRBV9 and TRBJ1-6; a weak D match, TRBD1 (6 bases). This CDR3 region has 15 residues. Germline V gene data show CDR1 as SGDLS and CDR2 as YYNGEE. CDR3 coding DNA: TGTGCCAGCAGCGGCGTACAGGGTGGGAATTCACACCTCCACTTT. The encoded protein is CASSGVQGGNSHLHF.